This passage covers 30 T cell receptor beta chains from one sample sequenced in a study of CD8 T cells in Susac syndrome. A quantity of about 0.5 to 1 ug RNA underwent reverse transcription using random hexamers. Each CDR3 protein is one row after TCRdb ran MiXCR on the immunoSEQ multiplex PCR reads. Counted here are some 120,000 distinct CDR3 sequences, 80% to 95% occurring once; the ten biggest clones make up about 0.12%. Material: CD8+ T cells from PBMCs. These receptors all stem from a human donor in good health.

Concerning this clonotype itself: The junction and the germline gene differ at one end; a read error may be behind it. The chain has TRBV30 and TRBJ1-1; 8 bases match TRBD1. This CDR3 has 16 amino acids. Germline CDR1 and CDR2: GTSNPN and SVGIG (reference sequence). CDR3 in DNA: TGTGCCTGGAGCGCGATTATTGGACAGGGTGGCGCTGAAACTTTCTTT. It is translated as CAWSAIIGQGGAETFF.

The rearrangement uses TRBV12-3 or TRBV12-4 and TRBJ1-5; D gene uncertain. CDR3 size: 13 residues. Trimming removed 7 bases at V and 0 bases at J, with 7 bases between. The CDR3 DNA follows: TGTGCCAGCAACGGTTTTAGCAATCAGCCCCAGCATTTT. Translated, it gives CASNGFSNQPQHF.

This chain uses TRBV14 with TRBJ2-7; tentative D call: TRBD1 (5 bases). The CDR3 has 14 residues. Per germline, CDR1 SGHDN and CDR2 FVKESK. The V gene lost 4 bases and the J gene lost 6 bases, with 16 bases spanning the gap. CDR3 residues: CASSRTFKGIEQYF. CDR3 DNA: TGTGCCAGCAGCCGAACATTTAAGGGGATCGAGCAGTACTTC.

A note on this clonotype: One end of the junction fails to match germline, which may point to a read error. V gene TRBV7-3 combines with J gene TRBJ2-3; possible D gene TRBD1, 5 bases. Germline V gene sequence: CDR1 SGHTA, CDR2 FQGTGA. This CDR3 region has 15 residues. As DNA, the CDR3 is TGTGCCAGCAGCTTAGGACAATCCTTCACAGATACTCAGTATTTT. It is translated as CASSLGQSFTDTQYF.

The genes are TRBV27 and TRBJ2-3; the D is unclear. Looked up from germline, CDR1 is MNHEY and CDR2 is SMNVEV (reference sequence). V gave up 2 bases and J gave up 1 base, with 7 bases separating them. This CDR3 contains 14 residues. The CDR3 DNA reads TGTGCCAGCAGTTTAGCTCAGCGCACAGATACGCAGTATTTT. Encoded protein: CASSLAQRTDTQYF.

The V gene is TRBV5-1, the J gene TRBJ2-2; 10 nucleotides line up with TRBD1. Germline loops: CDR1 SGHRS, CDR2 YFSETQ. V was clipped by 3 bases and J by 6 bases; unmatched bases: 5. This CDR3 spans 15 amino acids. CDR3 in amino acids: CASSSGTGAAGELFF. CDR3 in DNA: TGCGCCAGCAGCTCGGGGACAGGGGCGGCCGGGGAGCTGTTTTTT.

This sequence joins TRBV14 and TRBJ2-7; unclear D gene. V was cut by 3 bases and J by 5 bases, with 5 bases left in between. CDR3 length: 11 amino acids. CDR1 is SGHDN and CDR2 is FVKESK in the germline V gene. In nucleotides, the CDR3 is TGTGCCAGCAGCCAGTTCAACGAGCAGTACTTC. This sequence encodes CASSQFNEQYF.

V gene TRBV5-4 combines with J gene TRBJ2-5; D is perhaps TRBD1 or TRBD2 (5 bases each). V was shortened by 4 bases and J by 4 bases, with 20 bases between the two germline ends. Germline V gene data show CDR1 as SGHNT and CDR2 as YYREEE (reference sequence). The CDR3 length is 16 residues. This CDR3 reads CASSDTTPGRRETQYF. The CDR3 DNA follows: TGTGCCAGCAGCGACACAACTCCGGGACGTAGAGAGACCCAGTACTTC. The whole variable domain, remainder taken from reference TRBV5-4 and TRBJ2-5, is ETGVTQSPTHLIKTRGQQVTLRCSSQSGHNTVSWYQQALGQGPQFIFQYYREEENGRGNFPPRFSGLQFPNYSSELNVNALELDDSALYLCASSDTTPGRRETQYFGPGTRLLVL.

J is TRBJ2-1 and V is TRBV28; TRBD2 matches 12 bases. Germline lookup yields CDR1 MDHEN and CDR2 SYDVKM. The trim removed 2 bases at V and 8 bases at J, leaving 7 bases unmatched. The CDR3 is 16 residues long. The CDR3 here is CASSLETSGRGYEQFF. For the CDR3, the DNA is TGTGCCAGCAGTTTAGAGACTAGCGGGAGAGGGTATGAGCAGTTCTTC.

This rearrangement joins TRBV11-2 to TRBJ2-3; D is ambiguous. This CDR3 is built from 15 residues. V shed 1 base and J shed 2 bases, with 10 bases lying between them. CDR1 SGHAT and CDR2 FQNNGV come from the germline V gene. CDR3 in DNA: TGTGCCAGCAGCTTAGTGGCAGGACCCACAGATACGCAGTATTTT. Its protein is CASSLVAGPTDTQYF.

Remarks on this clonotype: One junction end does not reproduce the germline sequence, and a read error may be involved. In DNA form, the CDR3 reads TGCAGCGTCGAAGAACAGGGTAAAAAACTGTTTTTT. Its protein product is CSVEEQGKKLFF. The chain couples TRBV29-1 to TRBJ1-4, with TRBD1 as a possible D gene (6 bases). There are 12 residues in the CDR3. Per the germline V gene, CDR1 is SQVTM and CDR2 is ANQGSEA.

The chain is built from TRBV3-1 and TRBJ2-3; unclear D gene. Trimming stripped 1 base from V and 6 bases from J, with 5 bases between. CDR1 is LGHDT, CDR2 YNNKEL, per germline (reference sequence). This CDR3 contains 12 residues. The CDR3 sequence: CASSQGPDTQYF. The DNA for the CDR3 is TGTGCCAGCAGCCAAGGTCCGGATACGCAGTATTTT.

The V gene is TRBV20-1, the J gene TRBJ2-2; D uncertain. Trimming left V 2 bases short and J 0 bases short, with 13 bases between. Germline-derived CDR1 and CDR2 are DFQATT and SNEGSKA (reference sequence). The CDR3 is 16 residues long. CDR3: CSARHLEVSNTGELFF. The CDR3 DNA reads TGCAGTGCTAGACATCTTGAGGTATCGAACACCGGGGAGCTGTTTTTT.

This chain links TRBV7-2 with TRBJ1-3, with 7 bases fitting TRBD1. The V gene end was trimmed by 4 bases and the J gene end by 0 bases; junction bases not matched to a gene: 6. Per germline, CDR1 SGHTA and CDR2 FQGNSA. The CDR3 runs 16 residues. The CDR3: CASSSTTGSSGNTIYF. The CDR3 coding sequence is TGTGCCAGCAGCTCTACGACAGGGAGCTCTGGAAACACCATATATTTT.

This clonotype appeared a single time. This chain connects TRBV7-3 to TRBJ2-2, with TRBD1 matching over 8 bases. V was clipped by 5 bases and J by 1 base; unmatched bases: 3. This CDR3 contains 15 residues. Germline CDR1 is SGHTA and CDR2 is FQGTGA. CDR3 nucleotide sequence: TGTGCCAGCAGCATGGACAGGGTGAACACCGGGGAGCTGTTTTTT. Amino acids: CASSMDRVNTGELFF.

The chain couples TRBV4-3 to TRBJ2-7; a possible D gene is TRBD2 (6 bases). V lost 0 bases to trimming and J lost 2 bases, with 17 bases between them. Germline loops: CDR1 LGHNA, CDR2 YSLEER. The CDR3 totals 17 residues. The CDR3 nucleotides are TGCGCCAGCAGCCAAGAGGTACCCGGGGGTACTCCCTACGAGCAGTACTTC. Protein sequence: CASSQEVPGGTPYEQYF.

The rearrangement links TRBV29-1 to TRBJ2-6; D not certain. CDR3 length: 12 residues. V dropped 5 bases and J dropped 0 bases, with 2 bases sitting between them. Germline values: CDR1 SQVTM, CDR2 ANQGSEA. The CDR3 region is CSVYSGANVLTF. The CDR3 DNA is TGCAGCGTTTACTCTGGGGCCAACGTCCTGACTTTC. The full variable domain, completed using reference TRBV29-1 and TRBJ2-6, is SAVISQKPSRDICQRGTSLTIQCQVDSQVTMMFWYRQQPGQSLTLIATANQGSEATYESGFVIDKFPISRPNLTFSTLTVSNMSPEDSSIYLCSVYSGANVLTFGAGSRLTVL.

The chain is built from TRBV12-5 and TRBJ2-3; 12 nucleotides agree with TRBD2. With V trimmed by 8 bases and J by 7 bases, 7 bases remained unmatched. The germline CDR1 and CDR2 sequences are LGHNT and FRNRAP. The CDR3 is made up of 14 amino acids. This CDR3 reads CASQASGGANTQYF. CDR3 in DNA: TGTGCTAGTCAAGCTAGCGGGGGGGCGAATACGCAGTATTTT.

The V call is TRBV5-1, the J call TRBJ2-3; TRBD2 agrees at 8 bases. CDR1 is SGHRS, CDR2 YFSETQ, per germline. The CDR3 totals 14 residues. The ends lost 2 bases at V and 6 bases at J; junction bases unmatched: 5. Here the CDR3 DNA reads TGCGCCAGCAGCTTAGGACTAGCAGAGGATACGCAGTATTTT. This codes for CASSLGLAEDTQYF.

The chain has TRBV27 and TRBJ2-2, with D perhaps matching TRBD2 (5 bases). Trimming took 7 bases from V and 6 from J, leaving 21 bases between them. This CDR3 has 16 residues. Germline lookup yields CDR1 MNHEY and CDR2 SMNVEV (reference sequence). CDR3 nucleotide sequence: TGTGCCAGCAAGTCAGGACTCCCGTTTTTTCCCGGGGAGCTGTTTTTT. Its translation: CASKSGLPFFPGELFF.

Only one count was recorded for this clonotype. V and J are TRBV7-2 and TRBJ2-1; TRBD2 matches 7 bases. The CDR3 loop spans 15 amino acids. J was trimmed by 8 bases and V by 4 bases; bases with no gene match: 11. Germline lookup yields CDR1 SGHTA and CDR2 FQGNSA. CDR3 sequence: CASSSETARGDEQFF. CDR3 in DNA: TGTGCCAGCAGCTCAGAAACGGCCCGGGGGGATGAGCAGTTCTTC.

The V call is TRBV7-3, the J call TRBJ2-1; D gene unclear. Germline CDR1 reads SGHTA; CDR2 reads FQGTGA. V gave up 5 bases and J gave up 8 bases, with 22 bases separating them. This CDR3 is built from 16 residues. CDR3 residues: CASSEVAKTTGDEQFF. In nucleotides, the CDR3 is TGTGCCAGCAGCGAAGTAGCTAAAACCACCGGCGATGAGCAGTTCTTC.

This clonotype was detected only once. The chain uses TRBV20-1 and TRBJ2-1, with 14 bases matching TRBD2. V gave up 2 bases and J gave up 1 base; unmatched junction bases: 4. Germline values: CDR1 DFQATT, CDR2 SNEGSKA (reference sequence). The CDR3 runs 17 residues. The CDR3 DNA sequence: TGCAGTGCTAGACCTGGACTAGCGGGGGGATCCTACAATGAGCAGTTCTTC. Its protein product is CSARPGLAGGSYNEQFF.

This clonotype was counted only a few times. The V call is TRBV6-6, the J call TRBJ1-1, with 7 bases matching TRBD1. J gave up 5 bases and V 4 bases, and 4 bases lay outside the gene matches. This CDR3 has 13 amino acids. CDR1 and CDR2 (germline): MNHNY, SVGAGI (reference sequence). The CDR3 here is CASSFTGDTEAFF. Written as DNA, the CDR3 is TGTGCCAGCAGTTTTACAGGGGATACTGAAGCTTTCTTT.

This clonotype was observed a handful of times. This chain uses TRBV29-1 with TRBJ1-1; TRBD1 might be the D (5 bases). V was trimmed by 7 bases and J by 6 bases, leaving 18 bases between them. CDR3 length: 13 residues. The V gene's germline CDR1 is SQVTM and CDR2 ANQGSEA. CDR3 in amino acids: CSGTTVGAAEAFF. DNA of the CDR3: TGCAGCGGGACGACAGTTGGCGCCGCTGAAGCTTTCTTT.

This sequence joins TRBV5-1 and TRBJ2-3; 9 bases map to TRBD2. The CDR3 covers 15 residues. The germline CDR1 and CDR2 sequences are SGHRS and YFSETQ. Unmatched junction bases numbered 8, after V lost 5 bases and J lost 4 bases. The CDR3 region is CASREASGISDTQYF. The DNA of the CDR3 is TGCGCCAGCAGAGAGGCTAGCGGGATTTCAGATACGCAGTATTTT.

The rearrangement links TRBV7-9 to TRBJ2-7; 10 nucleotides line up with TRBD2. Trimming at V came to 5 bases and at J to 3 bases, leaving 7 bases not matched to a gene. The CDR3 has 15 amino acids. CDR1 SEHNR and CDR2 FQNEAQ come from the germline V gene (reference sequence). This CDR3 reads CASSLNGLADYEQYF. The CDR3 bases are TGTGCCAGCAGCCTAAACGGACTAGCGGACTACGAGCAGTACTTC. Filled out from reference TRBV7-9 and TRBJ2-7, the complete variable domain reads DTGVSQNPRHKITKRGQNVTFRCDPISEHNRLYWYRQTLGQGPEFLTYFQNEAQLEKSRLLSDRFSAERPKGSFSTLEIQRTEQGDSAMYLCASSLNGLADYEQYFGPGTRLTVT.

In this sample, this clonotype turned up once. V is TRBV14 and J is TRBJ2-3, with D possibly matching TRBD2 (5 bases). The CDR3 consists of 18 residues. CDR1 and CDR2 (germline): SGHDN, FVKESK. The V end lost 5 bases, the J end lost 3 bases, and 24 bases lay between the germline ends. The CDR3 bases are TGTGCCAGCAGCTCCACGGATCGGAGGTATTATCTAACAGATACGCAGTATTTT. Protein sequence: CASSSTDRRYYLTDTQYF.

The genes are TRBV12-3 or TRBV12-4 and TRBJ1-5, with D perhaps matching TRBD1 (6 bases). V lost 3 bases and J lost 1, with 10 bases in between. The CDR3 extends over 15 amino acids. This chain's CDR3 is CASSFQGLSNQPQHF. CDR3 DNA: TGTGCCAGCAGTTTCCAGGGGCTCAGCAATCAGCCCCAGCATTTT.

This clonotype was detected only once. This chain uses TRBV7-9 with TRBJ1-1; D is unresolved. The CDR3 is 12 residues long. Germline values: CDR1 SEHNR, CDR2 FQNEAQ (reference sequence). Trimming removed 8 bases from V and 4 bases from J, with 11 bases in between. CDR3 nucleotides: TGTGCCAGCGAAGGGCGGGGCACTGAAGCTTTCTTT. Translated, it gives CASEGRGTEAFF. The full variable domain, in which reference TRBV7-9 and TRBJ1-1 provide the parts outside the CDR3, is DTGVSQNPRHKITKRGQNVTFRCDPISEHNRLYWYRQTLGQGPEFLTYFQNEAQLEKSRLLSDRFSAERPKGSFSTLEIQRTEQGDSAMYLCASEGRGTEAFFGQGTRLTVV.